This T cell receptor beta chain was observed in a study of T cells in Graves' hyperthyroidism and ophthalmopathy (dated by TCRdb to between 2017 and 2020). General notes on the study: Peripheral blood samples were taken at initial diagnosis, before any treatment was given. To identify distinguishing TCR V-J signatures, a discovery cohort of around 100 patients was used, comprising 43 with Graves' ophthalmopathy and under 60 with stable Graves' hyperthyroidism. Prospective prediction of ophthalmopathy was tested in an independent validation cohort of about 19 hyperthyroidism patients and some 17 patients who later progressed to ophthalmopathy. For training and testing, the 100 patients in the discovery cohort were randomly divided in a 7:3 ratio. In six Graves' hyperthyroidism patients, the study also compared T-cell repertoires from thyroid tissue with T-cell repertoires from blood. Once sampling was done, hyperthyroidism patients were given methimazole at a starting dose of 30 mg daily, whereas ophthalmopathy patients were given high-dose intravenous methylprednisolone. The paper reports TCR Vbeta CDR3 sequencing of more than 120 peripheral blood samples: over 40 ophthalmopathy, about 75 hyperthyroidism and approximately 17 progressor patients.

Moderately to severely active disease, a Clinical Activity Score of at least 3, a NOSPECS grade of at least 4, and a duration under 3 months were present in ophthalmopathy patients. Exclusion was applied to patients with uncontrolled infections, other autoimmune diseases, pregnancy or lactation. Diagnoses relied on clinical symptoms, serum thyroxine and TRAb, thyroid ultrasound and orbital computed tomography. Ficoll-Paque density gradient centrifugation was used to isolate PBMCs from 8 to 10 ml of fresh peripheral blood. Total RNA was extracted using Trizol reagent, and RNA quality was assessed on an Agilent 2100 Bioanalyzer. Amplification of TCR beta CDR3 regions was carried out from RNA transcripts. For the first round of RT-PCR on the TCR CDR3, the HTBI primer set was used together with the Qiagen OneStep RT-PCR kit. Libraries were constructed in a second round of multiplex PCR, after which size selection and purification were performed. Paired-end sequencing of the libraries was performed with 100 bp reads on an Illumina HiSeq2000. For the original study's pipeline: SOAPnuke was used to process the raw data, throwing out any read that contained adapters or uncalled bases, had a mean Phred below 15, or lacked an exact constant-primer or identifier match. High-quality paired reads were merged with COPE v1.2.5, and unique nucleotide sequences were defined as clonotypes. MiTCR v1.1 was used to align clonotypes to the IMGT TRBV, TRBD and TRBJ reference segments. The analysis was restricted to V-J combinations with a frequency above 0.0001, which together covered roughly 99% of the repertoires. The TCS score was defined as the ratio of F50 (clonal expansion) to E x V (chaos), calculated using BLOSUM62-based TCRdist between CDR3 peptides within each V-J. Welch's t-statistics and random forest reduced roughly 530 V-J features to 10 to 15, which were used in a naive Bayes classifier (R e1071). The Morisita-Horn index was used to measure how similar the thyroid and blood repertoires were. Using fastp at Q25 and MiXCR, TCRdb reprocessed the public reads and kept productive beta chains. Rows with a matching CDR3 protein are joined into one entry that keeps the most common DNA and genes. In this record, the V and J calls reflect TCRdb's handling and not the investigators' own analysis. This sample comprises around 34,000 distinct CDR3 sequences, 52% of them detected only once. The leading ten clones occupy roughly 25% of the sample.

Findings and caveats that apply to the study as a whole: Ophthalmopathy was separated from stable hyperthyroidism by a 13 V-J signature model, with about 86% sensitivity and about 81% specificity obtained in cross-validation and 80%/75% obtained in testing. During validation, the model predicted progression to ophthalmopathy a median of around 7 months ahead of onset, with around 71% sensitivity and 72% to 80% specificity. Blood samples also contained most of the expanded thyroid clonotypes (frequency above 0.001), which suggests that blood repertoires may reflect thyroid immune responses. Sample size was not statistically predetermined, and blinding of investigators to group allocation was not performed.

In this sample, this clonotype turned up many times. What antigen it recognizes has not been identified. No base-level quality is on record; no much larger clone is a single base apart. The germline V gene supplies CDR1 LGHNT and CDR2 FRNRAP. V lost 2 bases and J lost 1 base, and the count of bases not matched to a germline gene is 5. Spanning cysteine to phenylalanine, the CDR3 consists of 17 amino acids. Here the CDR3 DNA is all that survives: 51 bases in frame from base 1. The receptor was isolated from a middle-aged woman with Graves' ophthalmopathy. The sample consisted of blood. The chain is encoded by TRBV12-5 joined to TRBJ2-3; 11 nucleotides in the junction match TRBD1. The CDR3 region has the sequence CASGLLRDRGGTDTQYF. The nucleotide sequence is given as TGTGCTAGTGGTTTGCTCCGGGACAGGGGGGGCACAGATACGCAGTATTTT.